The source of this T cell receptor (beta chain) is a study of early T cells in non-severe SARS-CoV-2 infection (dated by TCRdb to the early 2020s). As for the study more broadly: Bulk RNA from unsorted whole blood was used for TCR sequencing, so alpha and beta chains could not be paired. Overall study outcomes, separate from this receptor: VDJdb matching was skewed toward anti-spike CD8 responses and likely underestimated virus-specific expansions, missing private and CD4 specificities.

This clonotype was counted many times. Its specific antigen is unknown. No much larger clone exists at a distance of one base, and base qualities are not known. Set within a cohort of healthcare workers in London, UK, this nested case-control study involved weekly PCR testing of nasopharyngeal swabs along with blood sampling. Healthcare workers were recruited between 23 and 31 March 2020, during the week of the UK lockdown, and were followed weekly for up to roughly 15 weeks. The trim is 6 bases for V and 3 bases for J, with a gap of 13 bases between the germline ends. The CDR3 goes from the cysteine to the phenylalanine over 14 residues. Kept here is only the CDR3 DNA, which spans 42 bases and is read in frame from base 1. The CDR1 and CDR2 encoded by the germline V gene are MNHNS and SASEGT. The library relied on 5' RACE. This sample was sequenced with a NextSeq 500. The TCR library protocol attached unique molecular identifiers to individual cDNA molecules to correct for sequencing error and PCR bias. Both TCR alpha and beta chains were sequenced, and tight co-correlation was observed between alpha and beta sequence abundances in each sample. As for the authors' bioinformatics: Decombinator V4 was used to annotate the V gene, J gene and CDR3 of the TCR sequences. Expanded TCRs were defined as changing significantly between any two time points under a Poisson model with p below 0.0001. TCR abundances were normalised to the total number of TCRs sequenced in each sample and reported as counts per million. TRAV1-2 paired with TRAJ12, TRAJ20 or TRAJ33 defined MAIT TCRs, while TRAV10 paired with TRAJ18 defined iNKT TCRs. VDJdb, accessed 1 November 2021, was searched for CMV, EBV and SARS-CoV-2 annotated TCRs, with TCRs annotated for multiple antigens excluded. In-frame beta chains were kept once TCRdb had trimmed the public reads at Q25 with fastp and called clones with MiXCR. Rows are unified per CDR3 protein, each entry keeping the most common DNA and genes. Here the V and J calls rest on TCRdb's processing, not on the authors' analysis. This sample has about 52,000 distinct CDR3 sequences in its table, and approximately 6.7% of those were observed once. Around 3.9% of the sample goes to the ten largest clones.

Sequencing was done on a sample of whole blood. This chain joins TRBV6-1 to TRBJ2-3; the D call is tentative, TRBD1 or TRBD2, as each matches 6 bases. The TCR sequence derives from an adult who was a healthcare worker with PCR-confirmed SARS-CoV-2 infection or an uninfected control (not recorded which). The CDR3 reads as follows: CASRAGGGTDTQYF. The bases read TGTGCCAGCAGGGCCGGGGGCGGTACAGATACGCAGTATTTT.